A selection of T cell receptor beta chains follows, all from one sample in a study of CD8 T cells in Susac syndrome. Each CDR3 protein gets one entry after TCRdb re-called the immunoSEQ multiplex PCR reads with MiXCR. Found here are around 71,000 distinct CDR3 sequences, 96% of them singletons; the top ten hold more than 0.09%. Material for sequencing was CD4+ T cells from PBMCs. The receptor set was obtained from a human donor with multiple sclerosis. Each CDR3 is given with its conserved first and last residue. A D gene is named only where the DNA matches it firmly. Some rows have no size entry. The others give once, few or many, or a class for an expanded clone.

D	J	size	V	CDR3	DNA
NA	TRBJ1-2	NA	TRBV4-2	CASSHVTGLRISWGYTF	TGTGCCAGCAGCCACGTGACGGGACTACGTATTTCATGGGGCTACACCTTC
NA	TRBJ2-3	NA	TRBV3-1	CASSPMRGWTDTQYF	TGTGCCAGCAGTCCGATGCGGGGATGGACAGATACGCAGTATTTT
TRBD1	TRBJ1-5	NA	TRBV2	CASSRQGGNQPQHF	TGTGCCAGCAGCCGACAGGGCGGTAATCAGCCCCAGCATTTT
NA	TRBJ2-3	NA	TRBV12-3/TRBV12-4	CASSSNRDTDTQYF	TGTGCCAGCAGCTCTAACAGGGACACAGATACGCAGTATTTT
TRBD1	TRBJ1-2	NA	TRBV7-3	CASSLGQGAGGYTF	TGTGCCAGCAGCTTGGGTCAGGGGGCTGGTGGCTACACCTTC
NA	TRBJ2-7	NA	TRBV29-1	CSVLGYAHEQYF	TGCAGCGTGCTGGGCTACGCACACGAGCAGTACTTC
NA	TRBJ1-1	NA	TRBV4-3	CASSQTGGNTEAFF	TGCGCCAGCAGCCAAACAGGAGGGAACACTGAAGCTTTCTTT
NA	TRBJ1-2	once	TRBV30	CAWSVSHLSGYTF	TGTGCCTGGAGTGTATCTCACTTGTCTGGCTACACCTTC
TRBD1	TRBJ2-1	NA	TRBV18	CASSRPDRVYNEQFF	TGTGCCAGCTCACGCCCGGACAGGGTATACAATGAGCAGTTCTTC
NA	TRBJ2-1	NA	TRBV5-8	CASSRVQLYNEQFF	TGTGCCAGCTCACGGGTCCAATTATACAATGAGCAGTTCTTC
NA	TRBJ2-5	NA	TRBV4-1	CASSQFGAVQETQYF	TGCGCCAGCAGCCAGTTCGGGGCCGTCCAAGAGACCCAGTACTTC
NA	TRBJ1-5	NA	TRBV12-3/TRBV12-4	CASSPQILSNQPQHF	TGTGCCAGCAGTCCCCAGATCCTTAGCAATCAGCCCCAGCATTTT
NA	TRBJ2-5	NA	TRBV20-1	CSASPKETQYF	TGCAGTGCTAGTCCTAAAGAGACCCAGTACTTC
TRBD2	TRBJ2-3	once	TRBV7-6	CASSTALAGGPDTQYF	TGTGCCAGCAGCACAGCGCTAGCGGGGGGGCCAGATACGCAGTATTTT
NA	TRBJ2-2	NA	TRBV7-2	CASSLSGSPNTGELFF	TGTGCCAGCAGCTTATCGGGCAGCCCGAACACCGGGGAGCTGTTTTTT
NA	TRBJ2-3	NA	TRBV20-1	CSARGLIVLQSDTDTQYF	TGCAGTGCTAGGGGACTGATCGTCTTGCAATCAGACACAGATACGCAGTATTTT
TRBD1	TRBJ1-1	NA	TRBV29-1	CSVVVGGTGSVFF	TGCAGCGTTGTCGTGGGTGGGACAGGGAGTGTTTTCTTT
NA	TRBJ1-1	NA	TRBV5-1	CASGSTANTEAFF	TGCGCCAGCGGATCGACAGCGAACACTGAAGCTTTCTTT
NA	TRBJ2-7	NA	TRBV24-1	CATSDQRGDEQYF	TGTGCCACCAGTGACCAGCGTGGGGACGAGCAGTACTTC
TRBD2	TRBJ2-1	NA	TRBV30	CAWRALGLADSYNEQFF	TGTGCCTGGAGAGCCTTAGGACTAGCGGACTCCTACAATGAGCAGTTCTTC
NA	TRBJ1-2	NA	TRBV30	CAWSVLQTFNYGYTF	TGTGCCTGGAGTGTACTACAGACATTCAACTATGGCTACACCTTC
TRBD1	TRBJ1-2	NA	TRBV20-1	CSARTGQGLDYGYTF	TGCAGTGCTAGAACCGGACAGGGGTTAGACTATGGCTACACCTTC
NA	TRBJ2-7	NA	TRBV5-1	CASSLVGGGTVAYEQYF	TGCGCCAGCAGCTTGGTCGGCGGAGGGACGGTCGCCTACGAGCAGTACTTC
NA	TRBJ1-2	NA	TRBV12-3/TRBV12-4	CASSLGGGDYGYTF	TGTGCCAGCAGTTTAGGTGGGGGAGACTATGGCTACACCTTC
TRBD1	TRBJ2-1	NA	TRBV30	CAWRTGTGADNEQFF	TGTGCCTGGAGAACCGGGACAGGGGCGGACAATGAGCAGTTCTTC
TRBD1	TRBJ2-2	NA	TRBV20-1	CSATHRGLAGELFF	TGCAGTGCTACCCACAGGGGGTTAGCCGGGGAGCTGTTTTTT